The entry that follows covers one T cell receptor (beta chain) sequence. The authors amplified TCR beta CDR3 regions from RNA transcripts. Scientists carried out first-round RT-PCR using HTBI primers and then a second-round multiplex PCR. TCRdb re-called the multiplex PCR reads through MiXCR, storing one row per CDR3 protein. This repertoire shows hundreds of thousands of distinct CDR3 sequences, about 24% found once; its top ten account for roughly 6.9%. Newly diagnosed hyperthyroidism donors, aged 18 to 65, duration under 2 months. There are 16 residues in the CDR3. J gave up 6 bases and V 7 bases, and 10 bases lay outside the gene matches. This specimen belongs to a study of Graves' ophthalmopathy and Graves' hyperthyroidism.

Sequencing was done on a sample of peripheral blood. The sequence came from a woman aged 18 to 35 with stable Graves' hyperthyroidism. Some clones in this sample may be carry-over from other donors' samples. The rearrangement uses TRBV12-3 or TRBV12-4 and TRBJ2-2; 11 nucleotides match TRBD2. CDR3 amino acids: CASNIAGGSRPGELFF. The CDR3 coding sequence is TGTGCCAGCAATATAGCGGGGGGGAGTCGGCCCGGGGAGCTGTTTTTT.